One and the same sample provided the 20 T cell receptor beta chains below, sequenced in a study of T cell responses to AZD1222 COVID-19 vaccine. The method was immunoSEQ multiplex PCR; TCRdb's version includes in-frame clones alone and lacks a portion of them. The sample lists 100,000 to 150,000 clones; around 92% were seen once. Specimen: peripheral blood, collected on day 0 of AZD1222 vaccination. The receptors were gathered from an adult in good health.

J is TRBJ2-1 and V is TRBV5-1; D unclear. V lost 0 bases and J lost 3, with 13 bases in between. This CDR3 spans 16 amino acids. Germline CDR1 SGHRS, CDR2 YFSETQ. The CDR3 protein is CASSLGRASNYNEQFF. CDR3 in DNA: TGCGCCAGCAGCTTGGGTCGCGCTAGTAACTACAATGAGCAGTTCTTC.

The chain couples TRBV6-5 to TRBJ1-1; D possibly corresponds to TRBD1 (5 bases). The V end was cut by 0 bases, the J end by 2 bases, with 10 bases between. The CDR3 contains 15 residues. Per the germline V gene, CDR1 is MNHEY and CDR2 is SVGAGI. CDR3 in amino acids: CASSYSQGPNTEAFF. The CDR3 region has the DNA TGTGCCAGCAGTTACTCCCAGGGTCCCAACACTGAAGCTTTCTTT.

The CDR3 bases are TGTGCCAGCAGCCAAGTTCCAGCGGCAAGGGACACCGGGGAGCTGTTTTTT. It specifies CASSQVPAARDTGELFF. The chain employs TRBV3-1 (or the pseudogene TRBV3-2) and TRBJ2-2, with D maybe TRBD2 (5 bases). Germline V CDR1 and CDR2: LGHDT, YNNKEL (reference sequence). The CDR3 has 17 amino acids. Trimming removed 1 base from V and 3 bases from J, with 15 bases in between.

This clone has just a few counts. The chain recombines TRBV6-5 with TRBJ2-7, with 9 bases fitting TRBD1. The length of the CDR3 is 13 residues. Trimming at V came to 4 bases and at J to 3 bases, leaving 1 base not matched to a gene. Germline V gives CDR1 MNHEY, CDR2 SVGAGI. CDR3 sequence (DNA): TGTGCCAGCAGTTGGGACAGGGACTACGAGCAGTACTTC. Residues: CASSWDRDYEQYF.

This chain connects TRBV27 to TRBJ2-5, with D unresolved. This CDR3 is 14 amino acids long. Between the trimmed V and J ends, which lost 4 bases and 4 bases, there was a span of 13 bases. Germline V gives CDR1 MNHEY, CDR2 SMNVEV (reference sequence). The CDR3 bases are TGTGCCAGCAGTTCCATTAACACCGGAGAGACCCAGTACTTC. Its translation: CASSSINTGETQYF.

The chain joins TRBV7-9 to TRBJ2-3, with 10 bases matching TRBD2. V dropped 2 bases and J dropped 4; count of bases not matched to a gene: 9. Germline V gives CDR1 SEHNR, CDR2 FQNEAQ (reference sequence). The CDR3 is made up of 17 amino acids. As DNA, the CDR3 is TGTGCCAGCAGCTTAAGAGGCTCCACTAGCGGGGCAGATACGCAGTATTTT. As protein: CASSLRGSTSGADTQYF. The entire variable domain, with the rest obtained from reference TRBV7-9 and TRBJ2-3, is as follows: DTGVSQNPRHKITKRGQNVTFRCDPISEHNRLYWYRQTLGQGPEFLTYFQNEAQLEKSRLLSDRFSAERPKGSFSTLEIQRTEQGDSAMYLCASSLRGSTSGADTQYFGPGTRLTVL.

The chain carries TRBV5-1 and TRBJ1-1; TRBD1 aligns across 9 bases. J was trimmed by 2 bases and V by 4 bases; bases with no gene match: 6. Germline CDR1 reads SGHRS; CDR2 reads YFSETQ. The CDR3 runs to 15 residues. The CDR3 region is CASSLGTGINTEAFF. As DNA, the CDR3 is TGCGCCAGCAGCCTAGGGACAGGGATAAACACTGAAGCTTTCTTT. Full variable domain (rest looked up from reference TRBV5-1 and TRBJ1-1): KAGVTQTPRYLIKTRGQQVTLSCSPISGHRSVSWYQQTPGQGLQFLFEYFSETQRNKGNFPGRFSGRQFSNSRSEMNVSTLELGDSALYLCASSLGTGINTEAFFGQGTRLTVV.

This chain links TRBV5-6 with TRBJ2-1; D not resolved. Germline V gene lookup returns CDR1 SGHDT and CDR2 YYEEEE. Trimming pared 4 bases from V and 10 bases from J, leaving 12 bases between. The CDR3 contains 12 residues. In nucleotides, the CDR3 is TGTGCCAGCAGCAGGGTCAGCCACGAGCAGTTCTTC. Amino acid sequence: CASSRVSHEQFF. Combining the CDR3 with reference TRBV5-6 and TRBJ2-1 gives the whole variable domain DAGVTQSPTHLIKTRGQQVTLRCSPKSGHDTVSWYQQALGQGPQFIFQYYEEEERQRGNFPDRFSGHQFPNYSSELNVNALLLGDSALYLCASSRVSHEQFFGPGTRLTVL.

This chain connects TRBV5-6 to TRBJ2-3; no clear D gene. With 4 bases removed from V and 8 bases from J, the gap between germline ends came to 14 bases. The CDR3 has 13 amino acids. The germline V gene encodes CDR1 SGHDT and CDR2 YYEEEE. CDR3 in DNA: TGTGCCAGCAGCGCCGACAACCTGGGTACGCAGTATTTT. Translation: CASSADNLGTQYF.

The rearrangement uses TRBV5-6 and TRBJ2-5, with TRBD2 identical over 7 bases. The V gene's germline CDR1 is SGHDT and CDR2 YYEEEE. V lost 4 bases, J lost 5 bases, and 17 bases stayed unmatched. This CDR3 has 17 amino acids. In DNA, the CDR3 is TGTGCCAGCAGCCCGGCATGGGGGGAGGGTCGACGGGAGACCCAGTACTTC. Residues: CASSPAWGEGRRETQYF.

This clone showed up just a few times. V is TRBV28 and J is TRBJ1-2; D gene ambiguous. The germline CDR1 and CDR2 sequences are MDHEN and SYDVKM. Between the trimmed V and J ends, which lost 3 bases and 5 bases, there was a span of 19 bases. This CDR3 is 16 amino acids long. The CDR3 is CASSFFGLRSLYGYTF. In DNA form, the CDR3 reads TGTGCCAGCAGTTTCTTTGGGCTTCGGTCCCTATATGGCTACACCTTC.

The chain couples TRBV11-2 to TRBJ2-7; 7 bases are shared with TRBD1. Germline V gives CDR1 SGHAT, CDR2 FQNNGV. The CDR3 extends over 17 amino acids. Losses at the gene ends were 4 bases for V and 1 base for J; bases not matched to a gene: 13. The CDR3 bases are TGTGCCAGCAGCTCCCTCCTGGGTAGGGGGCGGTCCTACGAGCAGTACTTC. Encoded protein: CASSSLLGRGRSYEQYF.

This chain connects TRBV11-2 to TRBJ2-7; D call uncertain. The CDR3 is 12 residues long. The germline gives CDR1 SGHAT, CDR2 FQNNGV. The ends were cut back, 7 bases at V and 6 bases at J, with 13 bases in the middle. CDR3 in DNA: TGTGCCAGCATGGGCACGGCCAGCGAGCAGTACTTC. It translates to CASMGTASEQYF.

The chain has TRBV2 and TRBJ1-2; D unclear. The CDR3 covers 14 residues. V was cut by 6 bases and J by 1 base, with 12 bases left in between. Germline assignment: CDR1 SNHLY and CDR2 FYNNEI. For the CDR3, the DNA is TGTGCCAGCAGGGAGGACGGAGGTAACTATGGCTACACCTTC. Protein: CASREDGGNYGYTF.

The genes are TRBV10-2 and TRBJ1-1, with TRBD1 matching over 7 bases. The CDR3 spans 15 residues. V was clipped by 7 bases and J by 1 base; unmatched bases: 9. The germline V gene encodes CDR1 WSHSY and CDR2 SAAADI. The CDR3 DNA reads TGCGCCAGCATTTCGGGACAGAAAACGAACACTGAAGCTTTCTTT. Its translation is CASISGQKTNTEAFF.

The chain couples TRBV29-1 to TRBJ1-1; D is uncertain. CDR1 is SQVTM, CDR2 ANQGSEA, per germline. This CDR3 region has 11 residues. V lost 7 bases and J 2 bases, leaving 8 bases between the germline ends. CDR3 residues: CSARQNTEAFF. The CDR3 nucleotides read TGCAGCGCTCGGCAAAACACTGAAGCTTTCTTT.

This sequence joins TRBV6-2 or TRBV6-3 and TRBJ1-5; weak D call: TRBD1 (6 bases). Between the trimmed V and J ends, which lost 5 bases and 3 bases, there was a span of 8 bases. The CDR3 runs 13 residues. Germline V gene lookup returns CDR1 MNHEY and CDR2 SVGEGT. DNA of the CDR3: TGTGCCAGCAGTACAGGGAACAATCAGCCCCAGCATTTT. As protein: CASSTGNNQPQHF.

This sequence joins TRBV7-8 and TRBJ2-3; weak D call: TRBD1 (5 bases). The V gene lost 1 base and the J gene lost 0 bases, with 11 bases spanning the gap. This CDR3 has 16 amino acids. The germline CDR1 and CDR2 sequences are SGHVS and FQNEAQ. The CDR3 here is CASSLGQGISTDTQYF. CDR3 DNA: TGTGCCAGCAGCTTAGGGCAGGGCATTAGCACAGATACGCAGTATTTT.

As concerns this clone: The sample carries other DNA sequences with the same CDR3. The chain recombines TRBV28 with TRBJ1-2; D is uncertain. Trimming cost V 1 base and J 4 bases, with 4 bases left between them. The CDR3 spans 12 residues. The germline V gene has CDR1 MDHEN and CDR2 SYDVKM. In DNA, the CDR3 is TGTGCCAGCAGTTTATTGGGCTATGGCTACACCTTC. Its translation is CASSLLGYGYTF.

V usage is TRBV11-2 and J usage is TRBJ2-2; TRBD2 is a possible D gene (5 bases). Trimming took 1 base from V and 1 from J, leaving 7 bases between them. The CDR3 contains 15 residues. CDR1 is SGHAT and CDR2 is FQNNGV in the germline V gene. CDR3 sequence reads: CASSLADLNTGELFF. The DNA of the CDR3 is TGTGCCAGCAGCTTAGCGGACTTGAACACCGGGGAGCTGTTTTTT.